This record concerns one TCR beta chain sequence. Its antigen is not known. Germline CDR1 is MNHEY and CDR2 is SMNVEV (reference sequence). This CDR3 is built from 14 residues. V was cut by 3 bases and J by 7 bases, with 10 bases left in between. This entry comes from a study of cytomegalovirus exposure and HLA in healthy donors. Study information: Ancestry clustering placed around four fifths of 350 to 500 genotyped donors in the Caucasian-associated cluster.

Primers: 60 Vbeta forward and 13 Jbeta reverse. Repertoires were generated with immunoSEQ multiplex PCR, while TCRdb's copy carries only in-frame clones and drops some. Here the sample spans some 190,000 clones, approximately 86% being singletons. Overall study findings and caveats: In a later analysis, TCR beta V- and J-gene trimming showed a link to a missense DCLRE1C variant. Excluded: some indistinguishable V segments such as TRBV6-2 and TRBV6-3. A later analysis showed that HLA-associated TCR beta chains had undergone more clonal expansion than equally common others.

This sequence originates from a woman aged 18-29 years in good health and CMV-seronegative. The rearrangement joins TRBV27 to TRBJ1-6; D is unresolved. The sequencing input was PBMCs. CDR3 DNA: TGTGCCAGCAGTTTCGGGGTCGGGAATTCACCCCTCCACTTT. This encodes CASSFGVGNSPLHF.